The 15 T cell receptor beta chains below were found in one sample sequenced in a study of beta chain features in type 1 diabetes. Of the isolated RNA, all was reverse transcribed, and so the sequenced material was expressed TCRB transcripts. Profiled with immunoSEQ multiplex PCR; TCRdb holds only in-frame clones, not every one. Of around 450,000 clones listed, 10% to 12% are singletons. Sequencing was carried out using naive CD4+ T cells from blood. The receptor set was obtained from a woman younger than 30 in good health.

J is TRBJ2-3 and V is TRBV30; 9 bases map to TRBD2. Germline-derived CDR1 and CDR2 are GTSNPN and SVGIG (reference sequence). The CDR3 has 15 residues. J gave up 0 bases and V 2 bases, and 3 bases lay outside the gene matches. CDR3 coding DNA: TGTGCCTGGAGTCGACTAGCGGTGAGCACAGATACGCAGTATTTT. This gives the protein CAWSRLAVSTDTQYF. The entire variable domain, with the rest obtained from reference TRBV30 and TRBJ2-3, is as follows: SQTIHQWPATLVQPVGSPLSLECTVEGTSNPNLYWYRQAAGRGLQLLFYSVGIGQISSEVPQNLSASRPQDRQFILSSKKLLLSDSGFYLCAWSRLAVSTDTQYFGPGTRLTVL.

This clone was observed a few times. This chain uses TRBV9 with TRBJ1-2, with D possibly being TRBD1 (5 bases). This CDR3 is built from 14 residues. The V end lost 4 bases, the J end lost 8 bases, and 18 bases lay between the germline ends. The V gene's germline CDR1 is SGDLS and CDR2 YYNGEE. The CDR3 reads CASSLGLRESGYTF. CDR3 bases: TGTGCCAGCAGCCTGGGACTGAGGGAAAGCGGCTACACCTTC. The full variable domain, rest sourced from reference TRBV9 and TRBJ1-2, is DSGVTQTPKHLITATGQRVTLRCSPRSGDLSVYWYQQSLDQGLQFLIQYYNGEERAKGNILERFSAQQFPDLHSELNLSSLELGDSALYFCASSLGLRESGYTFGSGTRLTVV.

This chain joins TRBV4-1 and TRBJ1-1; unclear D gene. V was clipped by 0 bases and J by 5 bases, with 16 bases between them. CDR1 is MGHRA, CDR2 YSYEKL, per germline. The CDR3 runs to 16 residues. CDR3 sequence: CASSQDKPGGRTEAFF. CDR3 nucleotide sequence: TGCGCCAGCAGCCAAGATAAACCAGGAGGAAGGACTGAAGCTTTCTTT.

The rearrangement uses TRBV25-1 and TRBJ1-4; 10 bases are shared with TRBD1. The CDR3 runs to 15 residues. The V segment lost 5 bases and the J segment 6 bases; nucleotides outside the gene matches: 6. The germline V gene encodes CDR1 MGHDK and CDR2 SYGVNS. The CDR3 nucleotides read TGTGCCAGCAGTCCCGGGACAGGGGTCCATGAAAAACTGTTTTTT. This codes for CASSPGTGVHEKLFF.

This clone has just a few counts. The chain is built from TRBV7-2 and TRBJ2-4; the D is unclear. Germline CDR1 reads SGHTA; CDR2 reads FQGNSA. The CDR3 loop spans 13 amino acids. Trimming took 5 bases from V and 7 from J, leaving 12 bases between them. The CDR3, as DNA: TGTGCCAGCAGCCGAGATCTGAGGAACATTCAGTACTTC. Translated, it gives CASSRDLRNIQYF.

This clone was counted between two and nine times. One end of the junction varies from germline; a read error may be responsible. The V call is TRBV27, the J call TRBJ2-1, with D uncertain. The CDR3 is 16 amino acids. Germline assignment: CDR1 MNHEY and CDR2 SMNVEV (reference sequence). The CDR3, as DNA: TGTGCCAGCAGTTCAATCAAGCGATACTCCGACAATGAGCAGTTCTTC. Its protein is CASSSIKRYSDNEQFF.

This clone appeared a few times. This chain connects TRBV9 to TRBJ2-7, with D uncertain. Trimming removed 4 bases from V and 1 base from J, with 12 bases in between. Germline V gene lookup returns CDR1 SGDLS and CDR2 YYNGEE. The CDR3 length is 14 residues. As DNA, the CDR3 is TGTGCCAGCAGCCCTACTGGGGAATCCTACGAGCAGTACTTC. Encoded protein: CASSPTGESYEQYF.

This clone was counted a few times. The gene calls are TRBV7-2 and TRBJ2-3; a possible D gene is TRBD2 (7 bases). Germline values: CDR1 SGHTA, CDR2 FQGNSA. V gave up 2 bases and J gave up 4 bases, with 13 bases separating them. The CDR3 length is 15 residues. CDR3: CASSLSGKGADTQYF. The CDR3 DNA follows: TGTGCCAGCAGCTTAAGCGGGAAGGGGGCAGATACGCAGTATTTT.

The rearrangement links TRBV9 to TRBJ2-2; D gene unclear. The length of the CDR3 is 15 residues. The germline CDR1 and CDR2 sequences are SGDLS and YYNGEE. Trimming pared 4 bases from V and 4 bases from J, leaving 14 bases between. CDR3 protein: CASSPPGYGTGELFF. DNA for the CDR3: TGTGCCAGCAGCCCCCCCGGTTACGGCACCGGGGAGCTGTTTTTT.

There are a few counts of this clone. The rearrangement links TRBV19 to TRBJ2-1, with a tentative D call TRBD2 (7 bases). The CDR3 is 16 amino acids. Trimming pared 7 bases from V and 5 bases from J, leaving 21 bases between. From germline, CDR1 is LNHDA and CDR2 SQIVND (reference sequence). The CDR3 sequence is CASIARGGGDHNEQFF. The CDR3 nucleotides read TGTGCCAGTATAGCCCGGGGAGGGGGTGACCACAATGAGCAGTTCTTC.

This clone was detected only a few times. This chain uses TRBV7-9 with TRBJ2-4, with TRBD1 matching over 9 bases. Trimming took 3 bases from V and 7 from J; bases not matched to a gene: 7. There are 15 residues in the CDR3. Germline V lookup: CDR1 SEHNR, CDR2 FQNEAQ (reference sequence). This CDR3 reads CASSLTGGGANIQYF. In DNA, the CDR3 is TGTGCCAGCAGCTTGACAGGGGGTGGAGCTAACATTCAGTACTTC.

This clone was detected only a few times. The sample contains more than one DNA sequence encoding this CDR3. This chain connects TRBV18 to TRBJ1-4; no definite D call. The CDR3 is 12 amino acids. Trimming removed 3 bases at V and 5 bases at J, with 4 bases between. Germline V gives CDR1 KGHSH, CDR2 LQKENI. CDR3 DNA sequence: TGTGCCAGCTCACCTGGAAATGAAAAACTGTTTTTT. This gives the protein CASSPGNEKLFF.

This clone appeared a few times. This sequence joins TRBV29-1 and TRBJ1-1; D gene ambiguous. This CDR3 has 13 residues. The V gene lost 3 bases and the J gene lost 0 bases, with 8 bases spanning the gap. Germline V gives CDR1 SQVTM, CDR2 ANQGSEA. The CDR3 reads CSVDGRLNTEAFF. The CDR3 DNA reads TGCAGCGTTGATGGCCGATTGAACACTGAAGCTTTCTTT.

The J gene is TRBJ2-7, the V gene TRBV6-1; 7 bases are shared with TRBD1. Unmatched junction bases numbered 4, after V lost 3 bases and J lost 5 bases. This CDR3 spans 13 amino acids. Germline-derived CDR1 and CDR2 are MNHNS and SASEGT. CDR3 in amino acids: CASSDRGQDEQYV. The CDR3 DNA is TGTGCCAGCAGTGATAGGGGGCAGGACGAGCAGTACGTC.

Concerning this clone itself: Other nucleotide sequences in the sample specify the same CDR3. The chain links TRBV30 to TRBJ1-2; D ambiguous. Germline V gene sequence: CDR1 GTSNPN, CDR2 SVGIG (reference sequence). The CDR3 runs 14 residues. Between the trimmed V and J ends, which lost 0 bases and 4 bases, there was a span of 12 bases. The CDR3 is CAWSVAGARYGYTF. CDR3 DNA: TGTGCCTGGAGTGTGGCAGGTGCGCGCTATGGCTACACCTTC.